A selection of T cell receptor beta chains follows, all from one sample in a study of T cell responses to AZD1222 COVID-19 vaccine. Some clones are missing from TCRdb's copy, which holds only in-frame ones; the method was immunoSEQ multiplex PCR. The data hold about 110,000 clones, with roughly 87% observed a single time. Sequenced here: peripheral blood, sampled on day 0 of AZD1222 vaccination. The source of these receptors is an adult in good health. Both conserved end residues are part of each CDR3. A D gene is named only where the DNA matches it firmly. Where a row states a size, it is once, few, many or the class of an expanded clone; other rows omit it.

>NA|TRBJ2-7|TRBD2|TRBV5-1
TGCGCCAGCAGCTCGGGCGGGAGCGTCTACGAGCAGTACTTC
CASSSGGSVYEQYF
>NA|TRBJ1-1|NA|TRBV28
TGTGCCAGCAGTTCCCCCAACACTGAAGCTTTCTTT
CASSSPNTEAFF
>NA|TRBJ1-1|TRBD1|TRBV7-9
TGTGCCAGCAGCTTCTTCCGGGACAGGCCCCCCTTGCAAGCTTTCTTT
CASSFFRDRPPLQAFF
>once|TRBJ2-3|NA|TRBV7-9
TGTGCCAGCAGCTTGTCCGGGCGTACGGATACGCAGTATTTT
CASSLSGRTDTQYF
>NA|TRBJ1-1|NA|TRBV27
TGTGCCAGCAGTTTATCCCCCCGGGGGAACACTGAAGCTTTCTTT
CASSLSPRGNTEAFF
>NA|TRBJ2-3|TRBD1|TRBV7-2
TGTGCCAGCAGCCCGGGACAGGGGGCTATGAATACGCAGTATTTT
CASSPGQGAMNTQYF
>NA|TRBJ2-1|NA|TRBV19
TGTGCCAGTACCGAATCGGGAGATTTTAGCTATGAGCAGTTCTTC
CASTESGDFSYEQFF
>NA|TRBJ1-2|NA|TRBV7-2
TGTGCCAGCAGCTTAGATTGGAGGGACACCAACTATGGCTACACCTTC
CASSLDWRDTNYGYTF
>NA|TRBJ1-1|TRBD1|TRBV7-6
TGTGCCAGCAGCTTAGTGGGGACGGGGCAGGGGGCGCGTACTGAAGCTTTCTTT
CASSLVGTGQGARTEAFF
>NA|TRBJ2-7|TRBD1|TRBV29-1
TGCAGCGTTGCAGGGGGCCGCTACGAGCAGTACTTC
CSVAGGRYEQYF
>NA|TRBJ2-7|NA|TRBV6-1
TGTGCCAGCAGTGAAGCCTGGTTTGGGGAGCAGTACTTC
CASSEAWFGEQYF
>NA|TRBJ1-5|NA|TRBV28
TGTGCCAGCAGTTTAGTTCAGGGTGGGCAGCCCCAGCATTTT
CASSLVQGGQPQHF
>NA|TRBJ1-5|NA|TRBV7-4
TGTGCCAGCAGCTTTTTAAGGGGGTTCAATCAGCCCCAGCATTTT
CASSFLRGFNQPQHF
>NA|TRBJ2-7|NA|TRBV13
TGTGCCAGCAGCCTACAGGGGCTTCGCGGGGGGTTCTCCTACGAGCAGTACTTC
CASSLQGLRGGFSYEQYF
>few|TRBJ1-1|NA|TRBV7-2
TGTGCCAGCACCACCCCAGGGGCGGGTGAAGCTTTCTTT
CASTTPGAGEAFF
>NA|TRBJ1-5|NA|TRBV27
TGTGCCAGCAGTTTATCGAGTCAGGGCAATCAGCCCCAGCATTTT
CASSLSSQGNQPQHF
>once|TRBJ1-5|NA|TRBV28
TGTGCCGGTGCACAGGGCCCGGTTCAGCCCCAGCATTTT
CAGAQGPVQPQHF
>NA|TRBJ2-7|NA|TRBV28
TGTGCCAGCAGACTTGGACAGTTAACCAACTACGAGCAGTACTTC
CASRLGQLTNYEQYF
>NA|TRBJ1-5|TRBD1|TRBV28
TGTGCCAGCAGTTTGATTACCCGGGACAGGAAAAATCAGCCCCAGCATTTT
CASSLITRDRKNQPQHF
>NA|TRBJ1-2|NA|TRBV9
TGTGCCAGCAGCGTAGGCGGTTATGGCTACACCTTC
CASSVGGYGYTF
>once|TRBJ1-4|NA|TRBV7-2
TGTGCCAGCAGCTTAAGGGCCACTAATGAAAAACTGTTTTTT
CASSLRATNEKLFF
>NA|TRBJ1-2|NA|TRBV5-6
TGTGCCAGCAGCCCCCGACAGCTAAGGTCTTATGGCTACACCTTC
CASSPRQLRSYGYTF
>NA|TRBJ1-6|NA|TRBV15
TGTGCCACCAGCAGAGACCAAGATAATTCACCCCTCCACTTT
CATSRDQDNSPLHF
>NA|TRBJ2-3|TRBD2|TRBV2
TGTGCCAGCAGTGAGCTAGCGGGAGATGCAGATACGCAGTATTTT
CASSELAGDADTQYF
>NA|TRBJ1-1|TRBD1|TRBV7-2
TGTGCCAGCAGCGCTACCGGGACAGCCCTAACTGAAGCTTTCTTT
CASSATGTALTEAFF
>NA|TRBJ1-2|NA|TRBV5-8
TGTGCCAGCAGCCTCGGACGGGTTGGCTACACCTTC
CASSLGRVGYTF
>NA|TRBJ1-5|TRBD1|TRBV7-3
TGTGCCAGCAGCTTAACTGGACAGGGAGTCCATCAGCCCCAGCATTTT
CASSLTGQGVHQPQHF
>NA|TRBJ1-4|NA|TRBV18
TGTGCCAGCTCACCACCGGTCGAGCATAATGAAAAACTGTTTTTT
CASSPPVEHNEKLFF
>NA|TRBJ1-5|NA|TRBV6-5
TGTGCCAGCAGTTCTGACTGGAATCAGCCCCAGCATTTT
CASSSDWNQPQHF
>NA|TRBJ2-1|TRBD2|TRBV11-2
TGTGCCAGCAGCTTTTACACTAGCGGGAGTTTCGATGAGCAGTTCTTC
CASSFYTSGSFDEQFF
>NA|TRBJ1-1|NA|TRBV19
TGTGCCAGTAGTACCCCTTCGAGGGCCCAGAACACTGAAGCTTTCTTT
CASSTPSRAQNTEAFF
>once|TRBJ1-2|NA|TRBV12-3/TRBV12-4
TGTGCCAGCAGCCCTAGACGGACCTATGGCTACACCTTC
CASSPRRTYGYTF
>NA|TRBJ2-7|TRBD2|TRBV6-5
TGTGCCAGCCGACTAGCGGGGTTATTGTCCTACGAGCAGTACTTC
CASRLAGLLSYEQYF